The sample holds a few counts of the clone carrying this TCR beta chain. Its matching antigen is unknown. All of the isolated RNA was reverse transcribed, so expressed TCRB transcripts were sequenced. The table came from immunoSEQ multiplex PCR; TCRdb's copy has only in-frame clones and leaves some out. The sample has 200,000 to 250,000 clones, more than 9% seen once; the top ten hold about 0.037%. This specimen belongs to a study of beta chain features in type 1 diabetes. The CDR3 consists of 17 residues. Germline loops: CDR1 LNHDA, CDR2 SQIVND (reference sequence). V was pared by 4 bases and J by 1 base, with 17 bases between. Whole-study findings and limits: Diminished insertions and augmented deletions at VDJ junctions characterized type 1 diabetes patients. There was a moderate but significant shortening of TCRB CDR3s in all four CD4+ subsets of Type 1 diabetes patients.

The V call is TRBV19, the J call TRBJ1-5; possibly TRBD1 for D (5 bases). Sequenced input: naive CD4+ T cells from blood. The receptor's source is a woman aged 18-29 years in good health. CDR3 residues: CASSKPPGGLSNQPQHF. The CDR3 bases are TGTGCCAGTAGTAAACCCCCGGGGGGATTGAGCAATCAGCCCCAGCATTTT.